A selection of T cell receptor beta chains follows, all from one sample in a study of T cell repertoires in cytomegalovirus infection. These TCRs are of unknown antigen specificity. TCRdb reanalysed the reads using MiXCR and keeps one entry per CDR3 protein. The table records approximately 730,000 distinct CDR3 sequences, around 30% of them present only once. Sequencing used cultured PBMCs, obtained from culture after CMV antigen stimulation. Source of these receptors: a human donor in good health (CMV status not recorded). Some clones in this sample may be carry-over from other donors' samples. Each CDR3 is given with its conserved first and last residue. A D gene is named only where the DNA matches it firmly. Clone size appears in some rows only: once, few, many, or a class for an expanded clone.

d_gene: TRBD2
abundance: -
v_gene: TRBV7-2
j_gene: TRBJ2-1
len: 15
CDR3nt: TGTGCCAGCAGCCAGACTAGCGGGAATGAGAATGAGCAGTTCTTC
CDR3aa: CASSQTSGNENEQFF

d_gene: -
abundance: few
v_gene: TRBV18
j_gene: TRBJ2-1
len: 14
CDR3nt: TGTGCCAGCTCACGAAGACGGTTCGACAATGAGCAGTTCTTC
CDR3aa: CASSRRRFDNEQFF

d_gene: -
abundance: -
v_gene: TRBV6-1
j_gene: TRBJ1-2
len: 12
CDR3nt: TGTGCCAGCAGTTCCCTGGACGGTGGCTACACCTTC
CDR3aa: CASSSLDGGYTF

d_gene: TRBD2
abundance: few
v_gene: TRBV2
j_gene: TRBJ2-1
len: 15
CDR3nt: TGTGCCAGCAGTGTTACTAGCGGAGGTTACAATGAGCAGTTCTTC
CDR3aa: CASSVTSGGYNEQFF

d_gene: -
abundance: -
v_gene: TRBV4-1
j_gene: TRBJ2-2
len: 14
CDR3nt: TGCGCCAGCAGCCAAGATTTGGTGGACGGGGAGCTGTTTTTT
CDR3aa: CASSQDLVDGELFF

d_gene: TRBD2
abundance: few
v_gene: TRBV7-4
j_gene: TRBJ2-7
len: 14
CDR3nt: TGTGCCAGCAGCTGTCTAGCGGGGTCCTACGAGCAGTACTTC
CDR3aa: CASSCLAGSYEQYF

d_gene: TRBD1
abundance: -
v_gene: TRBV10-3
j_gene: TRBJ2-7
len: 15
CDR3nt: TGTGCCATCAAGGCCTGGGGGGACAGGGTCTACGAGCAGTACTTC
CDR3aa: CAIKAWGDRVYEQYF

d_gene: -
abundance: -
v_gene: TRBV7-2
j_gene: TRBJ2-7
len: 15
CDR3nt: TGTGCCAGCAGCTTACACGGGAGACCCCCTTACGAGCAGTACTTC
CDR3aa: CASSLHGRPPYEQYF

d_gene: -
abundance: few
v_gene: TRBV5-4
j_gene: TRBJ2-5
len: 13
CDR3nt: TGTGCCAGCATCGACCGGCGGGGAGAGACCCAGTACTTC
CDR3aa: CASIDRRGETQYF

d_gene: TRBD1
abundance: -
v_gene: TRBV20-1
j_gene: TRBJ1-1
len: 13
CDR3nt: TGCAGTGCTCACGGGACAGCAAACACTGAAGCTTTCTTT
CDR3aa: CSAHGTANTEAFF

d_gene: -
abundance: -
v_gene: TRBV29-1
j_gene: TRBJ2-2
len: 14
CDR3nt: TGCAGCGTTGATCAGGGGTTGGGCACCGGGGAGCTGTTTTTT
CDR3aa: CSVDQGLGTGELFF

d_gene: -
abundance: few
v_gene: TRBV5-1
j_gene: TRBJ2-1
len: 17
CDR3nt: TGCGCCAGCAGCAACCAGCCGGGACCCGACTCCTACAATGAGCAGTTCTTC
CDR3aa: CASSNQPGPDSYNEQFF